The present entry profiles one T cell receptor (beta chain) with its context. V gave up 2 bases and J gave up 4 bases; unmatched junction bases: 6. The CDR3 is 16 amino acids. Per germline, CDR1 SGDLS and CDR2 YYNGEE. Sequenced by immunoSEQ multiplex PCR; TCRdb stores in-frame clones only, minus some. The data show 14,000 or so clones, roughly 80% seen once. The data were obtained in a study of technical replicates of blood from a handful of donors. The chain uses TRBV9 and TRBJ1-3; 10 nucleotides line up with TRBD1. The sequencing sample was made of PBMCs. This clonotype originated in a human donor in good health. CDR3 DNA: TGTGCCAGCAGCGTCGCCGGGACAGGGGTCGGAAACACCATATATTTT. It is translated as CASSVAGTGVGNTIYF.